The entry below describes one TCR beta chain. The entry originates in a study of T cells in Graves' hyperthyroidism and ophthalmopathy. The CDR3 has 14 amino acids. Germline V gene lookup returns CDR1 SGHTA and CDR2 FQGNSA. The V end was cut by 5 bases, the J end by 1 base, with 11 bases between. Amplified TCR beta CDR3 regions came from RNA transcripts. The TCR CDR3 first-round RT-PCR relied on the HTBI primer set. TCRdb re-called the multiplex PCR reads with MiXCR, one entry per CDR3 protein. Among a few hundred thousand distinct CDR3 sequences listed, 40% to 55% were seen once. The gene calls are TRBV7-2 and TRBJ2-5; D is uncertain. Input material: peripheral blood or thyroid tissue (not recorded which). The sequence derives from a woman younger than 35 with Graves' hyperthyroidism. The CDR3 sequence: CASSPPSVQETQYF. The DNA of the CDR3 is TGTGCCAGCAGCCCTCCGAGCGTCCAAGAGACCCAGTACTTC.